The sequence of this TCR beta chain was determined in a study of shared clonotypes between healthy human individuals. Study at large: The plates for each donor numbered three CD4 naive, three CD4 memory, two CD8 naive and one CD8 memory. Overall study findings and caveats: In contrast to clonotypes shared by all four donors, non-shared clonotypes had lower generation probabilities. Naive CD4 clonotypes were shared across a handful of donors at 4% to 5%.

As concerns this clone: What it binds is unknown.

This CDR3 has 16 residues. Germline-derived CDR1 and CDR2 are MNHNS and SASEGT. V was trimmed by 0 bases and J by 3 bases, leaving 11 bases between them. The data were produced by immunoSEQ multiplex PCR, yet TCRdb's version contains in-frame clones alone and is incomplete. In the table there are millions of clones, around 90% of which are singletons. Nashville, Tennessee was home to all donors, who were Caucasian adults. V and J are TRBV6-1 and TRBJ1-4; D is perhaps TRBD1 (6 bases). The TCR sequence derives from a young man in good health. Material for sequencing was naive CD4+ T cells sorted from blood. As for subset: CD45RA+ positively selected. The CDR3 DNA reads as TGTGCCAGCAGTGAAGCGAGGGGGGTAGCTAATGAAAAACTGTTTTTT. Amino acids: CASSEARGVANEKLFF.